Each of the 10 T cell receptor beta chains below was sequenced from the same sample in a study of pediatric ulcerative colitis. One to two pinch biopsies were taken from the rectum during colonoscopy. Sequencing was performed with immunoSEQ multiplex PCR; in TCRdb, only in-frame clones are kept and a portion is missing. The table shows 40,000 to 55,000 clones, with 78% occurring only once. The sequenced sample consisted of gut tissue. These receptors all stem from a girl aged 5-17 years with moderate ulcerative colitis.

The chain uses TRBV6-1 and TRBJ1-3, with 12 bases matching TRBD1. CDR1 is MNHNS, CDR2 SASEGT, per germline. Trimming cost V 4 bases and J 2 bases; bases outside gene matches: 12. CDR3 size: 19 residues. The CDR3 protein is CASSVGQGARGKPGNTIYF. CDR3 bases: TGTGCCAGCAGTGTGGGACAGGGGGCGCGAGGGAAGCCTGGAAACACCATATATTTT.

This sequence joins TRBV6-6 and TRBJ2-1; weak D call: TRBD2 (5 bases). The germline gives CDR1 MNHNY, CDR2 SVGAGI (reference sequence). This CDR3 has 13 residues. Deletions cut 7 bases from V and 1 base from J, with 8 bases between. The CDR3 reads CASTGISYNEQFF. Written as DNA, the CDR3 is TGTGCCAGCACGGGGATTTCCTACAATGAGCAGTTCTTC.

The genes are TRBV7-9 and TRBJ2-1; 9 bases are shared with TRBD1. Germline CDR1 and CDR2: SEHNR and FQNEAQ (reference sequence). The CDR3 has 16 amino acids. The V segment lost 5 bases and the J segment 2 bases; nucleotides outside the gene matches: 7. CDR3 coding DNA: TGTGCCAGCAGCCCGGGACAGGGAGGCACCTACAATGAGCAGTTCTTC. Translation: CASSPGQGGTYNEQFF.

The V call is TRBV5-4, the J call TRBJ2-1; D not resolved. V was clipped by 4 bases and J by 0 bases, with 8 bases between them. Germline CDR1 and CDR2: SGHNT and YYREEE (reference sequence). This CDR3 has 14 residues. As DNA, the CDR3 is TGTGCCAGCAGCCTGGACCTCTCCTACAATGAGCAGTTCTTC. It encodes CASSLDLSYNEQFF.

The chain carries TRBV29-1 and TRBJ2-7; D is uncertain. Germline loops: CDR1 SQVTM, CDR2 ANQGSEA. The CDR3 consists of 14 residues. Trimming left V 3 bases short and J 7 bases short, with 19 bases between. Here the CDR3 DNA reads TGCAGCGTTGAGGTGGGTGGGTCTTTTGGAGAGCAGTACTTC. Translated: CSVEVGGSFGEQYF.

The V and J genes are TRBV5-6 and TRBJ2-7, with a tentative D call TRBD1 (6 bases). Trimming shortened V by 4 bases and J by 1 base, and 12 bases separated the two germline ends. Germline-derived CDR1 and CDR2 are SGHDT and YYEEEE. CDR3 length: 14 amino acids. The CDR3, as DNA: TGTGCCAGCAGCGTCTCCGGGACATCCTACGAGCAGTACTTC. Translation: CASSVSGTSYEQYF.

The V call is TRBV7-6, the J call TRBJ1-2, with D unclear. This CDR3 has 11 amino acids. Deletions cut 1 base from V and 8 bases from J, with 5 bases between. Germline loops: CDR1 SGHVS, CDR2 FNYEAQ. CDR3 DNA: TGTGCCAGCAGCTTAGGGACGGGCTACACCTTC. Its translation is CASSLGTGYTF.

This clone occurred a few times. The chain carries TRBV12-5 and TRBJ2-7, with no clear D. CDR3 length: 12 residues. Trimming removed 7 bases at V and 2 bases at J, with 9 bases between. Germline V CDR1 and CDR2: LGHNT, FRNRAP. The CDR3 DNA is TGTGCTAGTGTGGCATGGACCTACGAGCAGTACTTC. The encoded protein is CASVAWTYEQYF.

This clone was found a few times. CDR3 nucleotides: TGTGCCATCAGTGATGGGAACACTGAAGCTTTCTTT. Its translation: CAISDGNTEAFF. The V call is TRBV10-3, the J call TRBJ1-1; D call uncertain. The CDR3 has 12 residues. V was clipped by 3 bases and J by 1 base, with 3 bases between them. Germline values: CDR1 ENHRY, CDR2 SYGVKD.

DNA of the CDR3: TGTGCCAGCAGCTTAGAGGGTTCTTGGACTGAAGCTTTCTTT. Residues: CASSLEGSWTEAFF. The J gene is TRBJ1-1, the V gene TRBV7-2, with D hard to call. V lost 1 base and J 5 bases, leaving 11 bases between the germline ends. This CDR3 contains 14 residues. From germline, CDR1 is SGHTA and CDR2 FQGNSA.